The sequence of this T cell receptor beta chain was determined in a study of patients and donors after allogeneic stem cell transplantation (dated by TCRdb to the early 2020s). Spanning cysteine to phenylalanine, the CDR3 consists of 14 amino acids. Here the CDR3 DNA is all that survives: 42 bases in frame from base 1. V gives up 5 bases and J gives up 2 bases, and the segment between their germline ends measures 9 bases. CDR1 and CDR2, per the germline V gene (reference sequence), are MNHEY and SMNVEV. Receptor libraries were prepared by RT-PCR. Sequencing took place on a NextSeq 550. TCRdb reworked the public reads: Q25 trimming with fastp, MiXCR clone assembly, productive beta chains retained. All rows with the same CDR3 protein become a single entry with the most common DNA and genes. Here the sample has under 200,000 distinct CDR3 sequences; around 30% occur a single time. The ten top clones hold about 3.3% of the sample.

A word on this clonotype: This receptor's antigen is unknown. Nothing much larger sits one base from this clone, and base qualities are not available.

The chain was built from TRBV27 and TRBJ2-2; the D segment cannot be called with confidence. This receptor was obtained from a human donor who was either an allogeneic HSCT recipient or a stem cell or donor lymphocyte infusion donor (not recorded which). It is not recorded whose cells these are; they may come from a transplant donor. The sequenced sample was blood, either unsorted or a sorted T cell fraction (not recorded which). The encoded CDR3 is CASSLYFNTGELFF. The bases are TGTGCCAGCAGTCTCTACTTCAACACCGGGGAGCTGTTTTTT.